This T cell receptor beta chain was sequenced in a study of blood T cell repertoires in COVID-19. Across the whole study: Researchers got acute and convalescent COVID-19 samples from the United States, Italy and Spain. Sample material is recorded as cDNA or gDNA derived from T cells, B-cell-depleted T cells, or PBMCs.

CDR1 and CDR2 from the germline V gene are LGHDT and YNNKEL (reference sequence). The CDR3 length is 15 residues. Trimming left V 1 base short and J 5 bases short, with 14 bases between. Some clones are missing from TCRdb's copy, which holds only in-frame ones; the method was immunoSEQ multiplex PCR. The data show about 180,000 clones, roughly 84% seen once. The sequence was collected from a man between 18 and 35 years old with active or convalescent COVID-19. The V gene is TRBV3-1 (or the pseudogene TRBV3-2), the J gene TRBJ2-5; D is perhaps TRBD2 (5 bases). The specimen was peripheral blood. The CDR3 loop is CASSQVLRVRETQYF. The CDR3 DNA is TGTGCCAGCAGCCAAGTTTTGAGGGTACGGGAGACCCAGTACTTC.